The clone carrying this T cell receptor beta chain has only one observation. Adults between roughly 18 and 89 years of age took part from more than 20 US areas. This sample stems from a study of blood T cell repertoires in COVID-19. Study in general: Sites in the United States, Italy and Spain provided acute and convalescent COVID-19 samples. Sample material is recorded as cDNA or gDNA derived from T cells, B-cell-depleted T cells, or PBMCs.

In the original workflow: Amplifying reference gene primers gave estimates of nucleated cell counts. Clones were sequenced by immunoSEQ multiplex PCR, and TCRdb holds only the in-frame ones, with some missing. That table gives V, J and clone size, and the DNA gave D and trimming. The sample yields around 200,000 clones, about 84% seen once. Germline assignment: CDR1 SGDLS and CDR2 YYNGEE. The CDR3 sequence is 14 residues long. Between the trimmed V and J ends, which lost 4 bases and 2 bases, there was a span of 11 bases. Material: PBMCs or T cells enriched from blood (not recorded which). V usage is TRBV9 and J usage is TRBJ2-3; D perhaps matches TRBD2 (5 bases). The receptor's source is a man aged 35-49 years with acute COVID-19. The CDR3 loop is CASSPAGDTDTQYF. CDR3 nucleotide sequence: TGTGCCAGCAGCCCAGCCGGGGACACAGATACGCAGTATTTT.